The rows below give T cell receptor beta chains drawn from one sample of a study of T-cell memory formation after mild COVID-19. TCRdb itself ran the 5' RACE reads through MiXCR, one entry per CDR3 protein. The data show more than 120,000 distinct CDR3 sequences, roughly 6.2% seen once. The specimen was PBMCs or a T cell subset sorted from them (not recorded which). The origin of the receptors is an adult woman who had mild COVID-19 (a few samples of this study predate the infection). Cell type and time point are not known. Both conserved end residues are part of each CDR3. Each record gives: J gene, D gene, clone size, V gene, CDR3 DNA, CDR3 protein. The D gene is left open where the match is weak. Rows may omit the clone size; those that give it use once, few, many or a size class.

J gene: TRBJ1-6
D gene: -
clone size: -
V gene: TRBV5-8
CDR3 DNA: TGTGCCAGCAGCTCTCTTGGGGCCGGCGGCTCACCCCTCCACTTT
CDR3 protein: CASSSLGAGGSPLHF

J gene: TRBJ1-2
D gene: -
clone size: many
V gene: TRBV6-6
CDR3 DNA: TGTGCCAGCACCCAAAGCCAGGGGCTCTCTAACTATGGCTACACCTTC
CDR3 protein: CASTQSQGLSNYGYTF

J gene: TRBJ2-2
D gene: TRBD2
clone size: few
V gene: TRBV5-1
CDR3 DNA: TGCGCCAGCAGCTCCGGCCGACTAGCGGGAGCTGGCGGGGAGCTGTTTTTT
CDR3 protein: CASSSGRLAGAGGELFF

J gene: TRBJ2-7
D gene: -
clone size: many
V gene: TRBV15
CDR3 DNA: TGTGCCACCAGCATTTACCGGGACAAAACCTACGAGCAGTACTTC
CDR3 protein: CATSIYRDKTYEQYF

J gene: TRBJ2-1
D gene: -
clone size: many
V gene: TRBV20-1
CDR3 DNA: TGCAGTGCTAGAGTATCGCTGCGCGGGAAGGGGATCTTC
CDR3 protein: CSARVSLRGKGIF

J gene: TRBJ2-7
D gene: -
clone size: -
V gene: TRBV7-2
CDR3 DNA: TGTGCCAGCAGCAGGGGGTCTGGGGTTTACGAGCAGTACTTC
CDR3 protein: CASSRGSGVYEQYF

J gene: TRBJ1-5
D gene: -
clone size: few
V gene: TRBV23-1
CDR3 DNA: TGCGCCAGCAGTCGTCGCGGACGGAGACACAATCAGCCCCAGCATTTT
CDR3 protein: CASSRRGRRHNQPQHF

J gene: TRBJ1-2
D gene: -
clone size: -
V gene: TRBV3-1
CDR3 DNA: TGTGCCAGCAGCCCCGTTTGGGCGTCTAACTATGGCTACACCTTC
CDR3 protein: CASSPVWASNYGYTF

J gene: TRBJ2-1
D gene: -
clone size: many
V gene: TRBV12-3/TRBV12-4
CDR3 DNA: TGTGCCAGCAGTTTACGGGGGGCCCCCTCCTACAATGAGCAGTTCTTC
CDR3 protein: CASSLRGAPSYNEQFF

J gene: TRBJ2-3
D gene: -
clone size: -
V gene: TRBV7-7
CDR3 DNA: TGTGCCAGCAGCTTATCCCGGTCAGATACGCAGTATTTT
CDR3 protein: CASSLSRSDTQYF

J gene: TRBJ2-1
D gene: -
clone size: few
V gene: TRBV7-3
CDR3 DNA: TGTGCCAGCAGCCGGGCCGGGGTTGACTACAATGAGCAGTTCTTC
CDR3 protein: CASSRAGVDYNEQFF

J gene: TRBJ2-2
D gene: -
clone size: many
V gene: TRBV7-6
CDR3 DNA: TGTGCCAGCAGCTTAAGGGATCCGGGATCCACGGGGGCCGGGGAGCTGTTTTTT
CDR3 protein: CASSLRDPGSTGAGELFF

J gene: TRBJ1-4
D gene: -
clone size: few
V gene: TRBV12-3/TRBV12-4
CDR3 DNA: TGTGCCAGCAGTTCCCAAGGGTCACCAACTAATGAAAAACTGTTTTTT
CDR3 protein: CASSSQGSPTNEKLFF

J gene: TRBJ2-1
D gene: -
clone size: few
V gene: TRBV5-4
CDR3 DNA: TGTGCCAGCAGCTTGTCCCACAGGGCCGCGAACAATGAGCAGTTCTTC
CDR3 protein: CASSLSHRAANNEQFF

J gene: TRBJ2-3
D gene: TRBD2
clone size: many
V gene: TRBV4-3
CDR3 DNA: TGCGCCAGCAGCCATTTGAGGACTAGCGGCGGCACAGATACGCAGTATTTT
CDR3 protein: CASSHLRTSGGTDTQYF

J gene: TRBJ2-7
D gene: TRBD2
clone size: many
V gene: TRBV7-2
CDR3 DNA: TGTGCCAGCAGCTTTAACGGGGGGTCCTACGAGCAGTACTTC
CDR3 protein: CASSFNGGSYEQYF

J gene: TRBJ2-5
D gene: TRBD1
clone size: many
V gene: TRBV4-1
CDR3 DNA: TGCGCCAGCAGCCAAGTTGTCTCGACAGGGTTTACCCAAGAGACCCAGTACTTC
CDR3 protein: CASSQVVSTGFTQETQYF

J gene: TRBJ2-1
D gene: -
clone size: many
V gene: TRBV15
CDR3 DNA: TGTGCCACCAGAGCCGGACTAGGGGGGTCGTATGAGCAGTTCTTC
CDR3 protein: CATRAGLGGSYEQFF

J gene: TRBJ1-4
D gene: -
clone size: -
V gene: TRBV7-9
CDR3 DNA: TGTGCCAGCAGCCCCCTGGACGGCCACGACGGTGAAAAACTGTTTTTT
CDR3 protein: CASSPLDGHDGEKLFF

J gene: TRBJ2-2
D gene: TRBD1
clone size: -
V gene: TRBV18
CDR3 DNA: TGTGCCAGCCCCACGGGGACAGGGAGGAACACCGGGGAGCTGTTTTTT
CDR3 protein: CASPTGTGRNTGELFF

J gene: TRBJ1-6
D gene: -
clone size: few
V gene: TRBV6-5
CDR3 DNA: TGTGCCACGTCCCCGGGGGTCAATTCACCCCTCCACTTT
CDR3 protein: CATSPGVNSPLHF

J gene: TRBJ2-7
D gene: -
clone size: -
V gene: TRBV6-2/TRBV6-3
CDR3 DNA: TGTGCCAGCGCTACTAGCCCGCCGCGGGACGAGCAGTACTTC
CDR3 protein: CASATSPPRDEQYF

J gene: TRBJ1-1
D gene: TRBD1
clone size: -
V gene: TRBV20-1
CDR3 DNA: TGCAGTGCTCCCCGACAGGGGGTCACTGAAGCTTTCTTT
CDR3 protein: CSAPRQGVTEAFF

J gene: TRBJ1-3
D gene: -
clone size: -
V gene: TRBV3-1
CDR3 DNA: TGTGCCAGCAGCCTAACAGGGAGCTCTGGAAACACCATATATTTT
CDR3 protein: CASSLTGSSGNTIYF

J gene: TRBJ1-5
D gene: -
clone size: few
V gene: TRBV7-9
CDR3 DNA: TGTGCCAGCAGCTTAATGGGGAGCAACAATCAGCCCCAGCATTTT
CDR3 protein: CASSLMGSNNQPQHF

J gene: TRBJ2-7
D gene: TRBD2
clone size: many
V gene: TRBV20-1
CDR3 DNA: TGCAGTGCATCCCCGACTAGCGGGGGGGCCTACGAGCAGTACTTC
CDR3 protein: CSASPTSGGAYEQYF

J gene: TRBJ1-5
D gene: -
clone size: -
V gene: TRBV24-1
CDR3 DNA: TGTGCCACCAGTGACTCAGGGGCGGGTCAGAGCAATCAGCCCCAGCATTTT
CDR3 protein: CATSDSGAGQSNQPQHF

J gene: TRBJ2-7
D gene: -
clone size: many
V gene: TRBV7-2
CDR3 DNA: TGTGCCAGCAGTTGGACAGTCAAAGGTTTTAGCTCCTACGAGCAGTACTTC
CDR3 protein: CASSWTVKGFSSYEQYF

J gene: TRBJ2-1
D gene: -
clone size: -
V gene: TRBV5-8
CDR3 DNA: TGTGCCAGCAGCTTGAAAAGGCGGCCGGGACTTGGTCCTCTCAATGAGCAGTTCTTC
CDR3 protein: CASSLKRRPGLGPLNEQFF

J gene: TRBJ1-3
D gene: -
clone size: few
V gene: TRBV12-3/TRBV12-4
CDR3 DNA: TGTGCCAGCAGCAATGGACTGAGCTCTGGAAACACCATATATTTT
CDR3 protein: CASSNGLSSGNTIYF

J gene: TRBJ2-7
D gene: -
clone size: many
V gene: TRBV12-3/TRBV12-4
CDR3 DNA: TGTGCCAGCAGTCAGAGGCGGGGCATCGACGAGCAGTACTTC
CDR3 protein: CASSQRRGIDEQYF

J gene: TRBJ2-1
D gene: TRBD2
clone size: -
V gene: TRBV6-5
CDR3 DNA: TGTGCCAGCAGTCAAACTAGCGGGGGCTGGAATGAGCAGTTCTTC
CDR3 protein: CASSQTSGGWNEQFF

J gene: TRBJ2-6
D gene: -
clone size: many
V gene: TRBV30
CDR3 DNA: TGTGCCTGGAGTGTGCAGAACTCTGGGGCCAACGTCCTGACTTTC
CDR3 protein: CAWSVQNSGANVLTF

J gene: TRBJ2-7
D gene: TRBD2
clone size: -
V gene: TRBV20-1
CDR3 DNA: TGCAGTGCTATACCCCCGAGCGCGGGAGGGCCGTACGAGCAGTACTTC
CDR3 protein: CSAIPPSAGGPYEQYF

J gene: TRBJ2-7
D gene: -
clone size: many
V gene: TRBV20-1
CDR3 DNA: TGCAGTGCCAGAGCCCATCCCCACCCCTACGAGCAGTACTTC
CDR3 protein: CSARAHPHPYEQYF

J gene: TRBJ2-1
D gene: -
clone size: few
V gene: TRBV4-3
CDR3 DNA: TGCGCCAGCAGTAGGACGGGGACCTACAATGAGCAGTTCTTC
CDR3 protein: CASSRTGTYNEQFF

J gene: TRBJ2-7
D gene: -
clone size: -
V gene: TRBV18
CDR3 DNA: TGTGCCAGCTCACCCGATTTCTCCTACGAGCAGTACTTC
CDR3 protein: CASSPDFSYEQYF

J gene: TRBJ1-2
D gene: -
clone size: few
V gene: TRBV5-1
CDR3 DNA: TGCGCCAGCAGCTTGGAAGCAGAAGATGGCTACACCTTC
CDR3 protein: CASSLEAEDGYTF

J gene: TRBJ1-2
D gene: -
clone size: -
V gene: TRBV29-1
CDR3 DNA: TGCAGCGTTGTTCAGAATTATGGCTACACCTTC
CDR3 protein: CSVVQNYGYTF

J gene: TRBJ2-1
D gene: TRBD2
clone size: many
V gene: TRBV7-8
CDR3 DNA: TGTGCCAGCACCCCCGGGGGGGGGCTCTACAATGAGCAGTTCTTC
CDR3 protein: CASTPGGGLYNEQFF

J gene: TRBJ1-5
D gene: -
clone size: many
V gene: TRBV20-1
CDR3 DNA: TGCAGTGCTAGGGGCCTAGGGGGCAATCAGCCCCAGCATTTT
CDR3 protein: CSARGLGGNQPQHF

J gene: TRBJ2-1
D gene: TRBD1
clone size: -
V gene: TRBV20-1
CDR3 DNA: TGCAGTGCTAGGAAACAGGGGTTAGGTTACAATGAGCAGTTCTTC
CDR3 protein: CSARKQGLGYNEQFF

J gene: TRBJ2-2
D gene: -
clone size: many
V gene: TRBV7-3
CDR3 DNA: TGTGCCAGCAGCCCAGGGGACACTGCGAACACCGGGGAGCTGTTTTTT
CDR3 protein: CASSPGDTANTGELFF

J gene: TRBJ1-1
D gene: -
clone size: many
V gene: TRBV12-3/TRBV12-4
CDR3 DNA: TGTGCCAGCAGTTTTAGCCGACCCACTGAAGCTTTCTTT
CDR3 protein: CASSFSRPTEAFF

J gene: TRBJ1-4
D gene: TRBD1
clone size: -
V gene: TRBV15
CDR3 DNA: TGTGCCACCAGCAGAGGACTATGGGACAGGGGTAATGAAAAACTGTTTTTT
CDR3 protein: CATSRGLWDRGNEKLFF

J gene: TRBJ2-7
D gene: -
clone size: many
V gene: TRBV7-2
CDR3 DNA: TGTGCCAGCAGCGTCTCCTACGAGCAGTACTTC
CDR3 protein: CASSVSYEQYF

J gene: TRBJ2-1
D gene: -
clone size: few
V gene: TRBV12-3/TRBV12-4
CDR3 DNA: TGTGCCAGCAACAGGCGCGGTGGGTTTGGGATTAATGAGCAGTTCTTC
CDR3 protein: CASNRRGGFGINEQFF

J gene: TRBJ2-2
D gene: TRBD2
clone size: many
V gene: TRBV6-5
CDR3 DNA: TGTGCCAGCACTGAGCGGGGGGCTAACACCGGGGAGCTGTTTTTT
CDR3 protein: CASTERGANTGELFF

J gene: TRBJ2-5
D gene: -
clone size: -
V gene: TRBV5-6
CDR3 DNA: TGTGCCAGCAGCTCTCCCCACCAAGAGACCCAGTACTTC
CDR3 protein: CASSSPHQETQYF

J gene: TRBJ1-1
D gene: TRBD1
clone size: many
V gene: TRBV11-2
CDR3 DNA: TGTGCCAGCAGCCCAAGGACAGGGGGGGACACTGAAGCTTTCTTT
CDR3 protein: CASSPRTGGDTEAFF

J gene: TRBJ1-4
D gene: -
clone size: many
V gene: TRBV7-9
CDR3 DNA: TGTGCCAGCAGCGCGCGACTCACAACTAATGAAAAACTGTTTTTT
CDR3 protein: CASSARLTTNEKLFF